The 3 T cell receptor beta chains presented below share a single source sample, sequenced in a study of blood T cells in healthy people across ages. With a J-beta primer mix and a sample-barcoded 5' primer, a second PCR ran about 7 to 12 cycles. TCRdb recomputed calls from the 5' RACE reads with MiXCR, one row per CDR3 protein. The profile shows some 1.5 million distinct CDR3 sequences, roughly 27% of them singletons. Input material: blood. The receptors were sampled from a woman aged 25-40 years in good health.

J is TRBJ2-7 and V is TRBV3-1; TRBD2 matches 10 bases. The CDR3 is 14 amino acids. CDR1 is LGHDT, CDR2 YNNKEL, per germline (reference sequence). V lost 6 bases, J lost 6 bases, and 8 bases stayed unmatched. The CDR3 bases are TGTGCCAGCAGATCCACTAGCGGGGTGAGCGAGCAGTACTTC. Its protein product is CASRSTSGVSEQYF.

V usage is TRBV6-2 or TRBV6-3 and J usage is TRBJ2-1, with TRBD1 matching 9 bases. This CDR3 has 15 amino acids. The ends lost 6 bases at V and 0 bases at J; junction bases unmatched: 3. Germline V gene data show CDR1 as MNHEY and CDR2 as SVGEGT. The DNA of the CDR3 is TGTGCCAGCAGGAACAGGGGGCTCTCCTACAATGAGCAGTTCTTC. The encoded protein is CASRNRGLSYNEQFF.

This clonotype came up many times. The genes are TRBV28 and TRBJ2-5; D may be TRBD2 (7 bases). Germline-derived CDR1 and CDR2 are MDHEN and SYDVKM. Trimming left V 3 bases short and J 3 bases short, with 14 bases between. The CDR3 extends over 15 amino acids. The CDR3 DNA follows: TGTGCCAGCAGTTTTCGAGGGGGGGCCGAAGAGACCCAGTACTTC. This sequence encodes CASSFRGGAEETQYF.